This T cell receptor (beta chain) was sequenced in a study of T-cell memory formation after mild COVID-19. The CDR3 is 14 amino acids. V lost 4 bases to trimming and J lost 1 base, with 10 bases between them. CDR1 and CDR2 (germline): MGHRA, YSYEKL. Study-level points and caveats: CD4+ contracting clones lay mainly in CM and EM, CD8+ ones in EMRA. Pre-infection memory already had some responding clones, implying cross-reactive memory joined.

TCRdb processed the 5' RACE reads anew with MiXCR; each CDR3 protein has one entry. Of 250,000 to 400,000 distinct CDR3 sequences listed, roughly an eighth are singletons. Only a few counts were recorded for this clonotype. Its antigen is as yet unknown. The chain combines TRBV4-1 with TRBJ1-1; D remains ambiguous. The source material was PBMCs or a T cell subset sorted from them (not recorded which). The receptor comes from a man aged 18 to 30 who had mild COVID-19 (a few samples of this study predate the infection). Cell type and time point are not known. The DNA for the CDR3 is TGCGCCAGCAGCCGCACTACAGAGAACACTGAAGCTTTCTTT. Protein sequence: CASSRTTENTEAFF.